These 18 T cell receptor beta chains originate from one sample sequenced in a study of blood T cell repertoires in COVID-19. Using immunoSEQ multiplex PCR, the repertoire was profiled, and TCRdb retains in-frame clones only, with some absent. The sample has under 300,000 clones; about nine tenths are singletons. Sequencing was carried out using PBMCs or T cells enriched from blood (not recorded which). These receptors were collected from a woman aged 40 to 49 who had recovered from COVID-19.

This clone occurred once. This chain connects TRBV19 to TRBJ2-6, with D possibly matching TRBD1 (6 bases). The CDR3 spans 18 residues. Trimming took 5 bases from V and 0 from J, leaving 17 bases between them. Germline assignment: CDR1 LNHDA and CDR2 SQIVND (reference sequence). The CDR3 sequence: CASSGAGTPSSGANVLTF. CDR3 coding DNA: TGTGCCAGTAGTGGTGCCGGGACACCGAGCTCTGGGGCCAACGTCCTGACTTTC.

In this sample, this clone turned up once. V usage is TRBV5-4 and J usage is TRBJ2-1; 16 nucleotides agree with TRBD2. The CDR3 loop spans 19 amino acids. V was clipped by 4 bases and J by 5 bases; unmatched bases: 12. Germline values: CDR1 SGHNT, CDR2 YYREEE (reference sequence). The CDR3 DNA reads as TGTGCCAGCAGCCGGGGACTAGCGGGAGGGCCAATGGGGGACAATGAGCAGTTCTTC. Amino acid sequence: CASSRGLAGGPMGDNEQFF.

This rearrangement joins TRBV9 to TRBJ2-1; TRBD2 matches at 9 bases. CDR1 and CDR2 from the germline V gene are SGDLS and YYNGEE. The ends lost 0 bases at V and 4 bases at J; junction bases unmatched: 8. The CDR3 length is 17 residues. The CDR3 DNA reads TGTGCCAGCAGCGTAGGGGATGGGAGCGGGGGGTACAATGAGCAGTTCTTC. Translation gives CASSVGDGSGGYNEQFF.

V usage is TRBV28 and J usage is TRBJ1-1; the D gene is possibly TRBD1 (5 bases). Germline CDR1 is MDHEN and CDR2 is SYDVKM. The CDR3 contains 12 residues. The V end was cut by 4 bases, the J end by 11 bases, with 14 bases between. The CDR3 bases are TGTGCCAGCAGTTCATCAGGGTTTGAGGCTTTCTTT. This sequence encodes CASSSSGFEAFF. Based on the CDR3 plus reference TRBV28 and TRBJ1-1, the full variable domain is DVKVTQSSRYLVKRTGEKVFLECVQDMDHENMFWYRQDPGLGLRLIYFSYDVKMKEKGDIPEGYSVSREKKERFSLILESASTNQTSMYLCASSSSGFEAFFGQGTRLTVV.

The CDR3 bases are TGTGCCAGCTCACCGACTCGACAGTACAATGAGCAGTTCTTC. It codes for CASSPTRQYNEQFF. The chain combines TRBV18 with TRBJ2-1; possible D gene TRBD1, 5 bases. Looked up from germline, CDR1 is KGHSH and CDR2 is LQKENI. The CDR3 is 14 residues long. The V end lost 3 bases, the J end lost 4 bases, and 10 bases lay between the germline ends. Together with reference TRBV18 and TRBJ2-1, the CDR3 gives the full variable domain: NAGVMQNPRHLVRRRGQEARLRCSPMKGHSHVYWYRQLPEEGLKFMVYLQKENIIDESGMPKERFSAEFPKEGPSILRIQQVVRGDSAAYFCASSPTRQYNEQFFGPGTRLTVL.

This clone was picked up one time. This CDR3 is missing its conserved last phenylalanine or tryptophan, likely due to a read error. It is unclear where the CDR3 begins or ends on the DNA, so no DNA is shown, and the CDR3 is as TCRdb lists it. The rearrangement joins TRBV11-1 to TRBJ1-2; TRBD1 was called by the table and not checked on the DNA. The germline gives CDR1 SGHAT, CDR2 FQDESV (reference sequence). Inclusive of both ends, the CDR3 amounts to 11 amino acids. CDR3 amino acids: CASSTGTMFPI.

V is TRBV5-1 and J is TRBJ1-5; D remains ambiguous. Trimming removed 0 bases from V and 6 bases from J, with 10 bases in between. CDR3 length: 14 residues. Per the germline V gene, CDR1 is SGHRS and CDR2 is YFSETQ. CDR3 in DNA: TGCGCCAGCAGCTTGGAGGGAGCCGGTCAGCCCCAGCATTTT. Protein product: CASSLEGAGQPQHF. Together with reference TRBV5-1 and TRBJ1-5, the CDR3 gives the full variable domain: KAGVTQTPRYLIKTRGQQVTLSCSPISGHRSVSWYQQTPGQGLQFLFEYFSETQRNKGNFPGRFSGRQFSNSRSEMNVSTLELGDSALYLCASSLEGAGQPQHFGDGTRLSIL.

V gene TRBV5-5 combines with J gene TRBJ1-1, with no clear D. The V end was cut by 6 bases, the J end by 1 base, with 22 bases between. This CDR3 has 17 amino acids. Germline CDR1 and CDR2: SGHKS and YYEKEE (reference sequence). The CDR3 nucleotides read TGTGCCAGCACAAGCACCCTCTACATCCGAGGGAACACTGAAGCTTTCTTT. It translates to CASTSTLYIRGNTEAFF.

The chain recombines TRBV29-1 with TRBJ2-1, with 11 nucleotides matching TRBD2. The CDR3 runs to 14 residues. Germline CDR1 is SQVTM and CDR2 is ANQGSEA. J gave up 9 bases and V 4 bases, and 8 bases lay outside the gene matches. As DNA, the CDR3 is TGCAGCGTTGGATGGGCTAGCGGGAGGACTGAGCAGTTCTTC. Translated, it gives CSVGWASGRTEQFF.

This clone has just a few counts. This rearrangement joins TRBV2 to TRBJ2-7; D possibly corresponds to TRBD1 (5 bases). The CDR3 has 14 residues. Germline V gene lookup returns CDR1 SNHLY and CDR2 FYNNEI. V was shortened by 6 bases and J by 5 bases, with 17 bases between the two germline ends. CDR3 amino acids: CASRVGLRSDEQYF. The CDR3 bases are TGTGCCAGCAGGGTGGGGCTCAGGTCCGACGAGCAGTACTTC.

This rearrangement joins TRBV19 to TRBJ2-7; the match to TRBD1 covers 11 bases. Per the germline V gene, CDR1 is LNHDA and CDR2 is SQIVND (reference sequence). The J segment lost 6 bases and the V segment lost 5 bases, leaving 9 bases of the junction unmatched. The CDR3 runs to 15 residues. In DNA form, the CDR3 reads TGTGCCAGTAGTCCAAGGACAGGGGGCTATAGCGAGCAGTACTTC. The encoded protein is CASSPRTGGYSEQYF.

The chain combines TRBV5-1 with TRBJ2-7; TRBD2 matches 8 bases. There are 15 residues in the CDR3. Trimming took 6 bases from V and 3 from J; bases not matched to a gene: 11. Germline CDR1 and CDR2: SGHRS and YFSETQ. The CDR3 DNA reads TGCGCCAGCACCCGGGGGCCCACTAGCGGCTACGAGCAGTACTTC. This translates into CASTRGPTSGYEQYF.

The V and J genes are TRBV3-1 (or the pseudogene TRBV3-2) and TRBJ1-2; possible D gene TRBD1, 6 bases. The germline V and J ends were trimmed by 4 bases and 5 bases, with 11 bases remaining between them. The CDR3 covers 13 residues. Germline CDR1 LGHDT, CDR2 YNNKEL (reference sequence). In nucleotides, the CDR3 is TGTGCCAGCAGCCTTTATGGACAGTATGGCTACACCTTC. Protein: CASSLYGQYGYTF.

The V call is TRBV5-1, the J call TRBJ2-5; 8 positions match TRBD2. The V gene's germline CDR1 is SGHRS and CDR2 YFSETQ. This CDR3 has 13 amino acids. With V trimmed by 4 bases and J by 5 bases, 4 bases remained unmatched. The CDR3 DNA is TGCGCCAGCAGCCCGGGGGGGCCGGAGACCCAGTACTTC. Translated: CASSPGGPETQYF.

The chain combines TRBV4-3 with TRBJ1-2; D call uncertain. CDR1 and CDR2 (germline): LGHNA, YSLEER. The V end was cut by 4 bases, the J end by 2 bases, with 17 bases between. CDR3 length: 16 amino acids. CDR3 protein: CASSRLGSGGNYGYTF. In DNA form, the CDR3 reads TGCGCCAGCAGCCGGCTGGGATCGGGCGGGAACTATGGCTACACCTTC.

The chain recombines TRBV4-1 with TRBJ2-5, with 10 bases that match TRBD2. From germline, CDR1 is MGHRA and CDR2 YSYEKL. The CDR3 is 16 residues long. Trimming cost V 0 bases and J 6 bases; bases outside gene matches: 7. The CDR3 is CASSQESSGGGKTQYF. CDR3 sequence (DNA): TGCGCCAGCAGCCAAGAGTCCAGCGGGGGGGGCAAGACCCAGTACTTC.

This chain uses TRBV4-1 with TRBJ2-7, with 8 bases aligning to TRBD2. Germline V lookup: CDR1 MGHRA, CDR2 YSYEKL. The CDR3 length is 15 residues. V shed 1 base, J shed 5 bases, and the junction held 7 bases outside the gene matches. The CDR3 reads CASSQVSGSGNEQYF. CDR3 in DNA: TGCGCCAGCAGCCAAGTAAGCGGGAGCGGGAACGAGCAGTACTTC.

The chain links TRBV29-1 to TRBJ2-1, with 8 positions matching TRBD2. Germline V CDR1 and CDR2: SQVTM, ANQGSEA. With 4 bases clipped from V and 9 bases from J, the junction kept 14 bases outside the gene matches. This CDR3 has 15 amino acids. The CDR3 DNA is TGCAGCGTTGGCCCCGTGGGGACTAGTTCTGGTGAGCAGTTCTTC. Amino acid sequence: CSVGPVGTSSGEQFF.